One and the same sample provided the 13 T cell receptor beta chains below, sequenced in a study of T cell responses to AZD1222 COVID-19 vaccine. Method: immunoSEQ multiplex PCR; TCRdb's copy keeps in-frame clones and lacks some. The table shows some 99,000 clones, with 88% occurring only once. The sequences come from peripheral blood, collected 28 days after the second AZD1222 dose. These receptors originate from an adult who received the AZD1222 COVID-19 vaccine.

The V and J genes are TRBV29-1 and TRBJ2-1; perhaps TRBD1 as D (5 bases). Looked up from germline, CDR1 is SQVTM and CDR2 is ANQGSEA. Trimming cost V 5 bases and J 0 bases, with 11 bases left between them. The CDR3 is 14 residues long. CDR3 loop: CSVKDTSSYNEQFF. CDR3 nucleotide sequence: TGCAGCGTTAAGGACACGAGCTCCTACAATGAGCAGTTCTTC.

V is TRBV19 and J is TRBJ2-7; 7 bases are shared with TRBD1. The junction had 12 bases not matched to a gene; V was cut back by 6 bases and J by 4 bases. CDR3 size: 15 residues. CDR1 and CDR2 (germline): LNHDA, SQIVND (reference sequence). Here the CDR3 DNA reads TGTGCCAGTAGCCGAAACGGACAGGCAGGGTACGAGCAGTACTTC. Amino acids: CASSRNGQAGYEQYF.

The V and J genes are TRBV24-1 and TRBJ1-2, with D uncertain. CDR1 and CDR2 (germline): KGHDR, SFDVKD. This CDR3 is 13 amino acids long. Trimming left V 4 bases short and J 5 bases short, with 10 bases between. CDR3 sequence (DNA): TGTGCCACCAGTGACGCTCAAGGATATGGCTACACCTTC. Protein sequence: CATSDAQGYGYTF.

The rearrangement joins TRBV3-1 (or the pseudogene TRBV3-2) to TRBJ2-7, with TRBD1 matching 8 bases. V dropped 7 bases and J dropped 0; count of bases not matched to a gene: 11. In germline, CDR1 is LGHDT, CDR2 YNNKEL (reference sequence). The CDR3 extends over 16 amino acids. This CDR3 is CASKPGRQGSSYEQYF. The CDR3 coding sequence is TGTGCCAGCAAACCCGGACGACAGGGGAGCTCCTACGAGCAGTACTTC.

In its sample, this clone was seen once. The V and J genes are TRBV21-1 and TRBJ1-2; TRBD1 reflects the table's D call only, with no check against the DNA. TRBV21-1 is given as a pseudogene. The CDR3 consists of 14 residues. In DNA, the CDR3 is TGTGCCAGCAGCAAAATAAGGGGCTGCTATGGCTACACCTTC. Amino acid sequence: CASSKIRGCYGYTF.

The genes are TRBV5-1 and TRBJ2-5; D remains ambiguous. V gave up 0 bases and J gave up 5 bases, with 11 bases separating them. The CDR3 totals 14 residues. CDR1 SGHRS and CDR2 YFSETQ come from the germline V gene. The chain's CDR3 is CASSLGDSRETQYF. The CDR3, as DNA: TGCGCCAGCAGCTTGGGGGATTCCCGGGAGACCCAGTACTTC.

The V gene is TRBV5-1, the J gene TRBJ2-1; the match to TRBD1 covers 12 bases. V lost 4 bases, J lost 6 bases, and 5 bases stayed unmatched. The CDR3 length is 15 residues. Germline loops: CDR1 SGHRS, CDR2 YFSETQ. CDR3 DNA: TGCGCCAGCAGCCTGGGACAGGGGGCATTCAATGAGCAGTTCTTC. Translation gives CASSLGQGAFNEQFF.

The chain carries TRBV6-5 and TRBJ2-1, with D perhaps matching TRBD2 (5 bases). Trimming pared 11 bases from V and 10 bases from J, leaving 24 bases between. Germline V gives CDR1 MNHEY, CDR2 SVGAGI. This CDR3 comprises 14 residues. Here the CDR3 DNA reads TGTGCCGTTAGAGGTGGGAGAGGACTTAGAGAGCAGTTCTTC. Translated: CAVRGGRGLREQFF.

This clone was observed a handful of times. V is TRBV10-1 and J is TRBJ2-1; 11 nucleotides match TRBD2. V gave up 8 bases and J gave up 5 bases; unmatched junction bases: 8. CDR3 size: 15 residues. Germline V gene sequence: CDR1 WNHNN, CDR2 SYGVQD (reference sequence). The CDR3 coding sequence is TGCGCCAGCGGGAGTGGGACTAGCGGTAACAATGAGCAGTTCTTC. Translated, it gives CASGSGTSGNNEQFF.

In DNA form, the CDR3 reads TGTGCCAGCAGCCAAAGACTAGCGGGGAACCAAGAGACCCAGTACTTC. Amino acid sequence: CASSQRLAGNQETQYF. The chain has TRBV4-2 and TRBJ2-5, with 11 bases matching TRBD2. Germline CDR1 reads LGHNA; CDR2 reads YNFKEQ. The CDR3 consists of 16 residues. V gave up 2 bases and J gave up 0 bases; unmatched junction bases: 2.

This clone was recorded once. The chain recombines TRBV20-1 with TRBJ2-4; TRBD2 agrees at 11 bases. The CDR3 length is 16 residues. Germline V gene data show CDR1 as DFQATT and CDR2 as SNEGSKA (reference sequence). Trimming removed 3 bases from V and 6 bases from J; junction bases left unmatched: 10. Here the CDR3 reads CSASGPGLADLNIQYF. The CDR3 DNA reads as TGCAGTGCTAGTGGTCCGGGACTAGCGGACCTAAACATTCAGTACTTC.

J is TRBJ2-7 and V is TRBV18; 9 bases are shared with TRBD2. The CDR3 has 16 residues. Per the germline V gene, CDR1 is KGHSH and CDR2 is LQKENI. The V and J ends lost 4 bases and 5 bases, in that order; junction bases with no gene match: 12. This CDR3 reads CASSLGVSGSPHEQYF. The DNA for the CDR3 is TGTGCCAGCTCACTCGGGGTTAGCGGGAGTCCCCACGAGCAGTACTTC.

The V and J genes are TRBV10-1 and TRBJ2-5, with 10 bases matching TRBD1. This CDR3 spans 15 amino acids. Germline V lookup: CDR1 WNHNN, CDR2 SYGVQD (reference sequence). After removal of 6 bases from V and 2 bases from J, the junction contained 6 bases not matched to a gene. The CDR3 region has the DNA TGCGCCAGCAGCCCTGGACAGGGGGGGCAAGAGACCCAGTACTTC. Its translation is CASSPGQGGQETQYF.